This paragraph covers one T cell receptor beta chain sequence. The protocol was immunoSEQ multiplex PCR, while the TCRdb copy is restricted to in-frame clones and leaves out a portion. The sample has under 350,000 clones, under 90% seen once; the top ten hold less than 2%. This sample stems from a study of blood T cell repertoires in COVID-19. The CDR3 runs to 13 residues. The germline CDR1 and CDR2 sequences are GTSNPN and SVGIG (reference sequence). V dropped 3 bases and J dropped 7 bases, with 12 bases sitting between them. Seattle-derived patients entered the study during active infection and were followed longitudinally.

Specimen: peripheral blood. The origin of this receptor is a woman aged 25-40 years with COVID-19, enrolled during active disease. The V gene is TRBV30, the J gene TRBJ1-4; possible D gene TRBD1, 6 bases. The CDR3 DNA follows: TGTGCCTGGAGCCAGGGGTACGGTGAAAAACTGTTTTTT. Residues: CAWSQGYGEKLFF. Complete variable domain (other parts from reference TRBV30 and TRBJ1-4): SQTIHQWPATLVQPVGSPLSLECTVEGTSNPNLYWYRQAAGRGLQLLFYSVGIGQISSEVPQNLSASRPQDRQFILSSKKLLLSDSGFYLCAWSQGYGEKLFFGSGTQLSVL.